Each of the 16 T cell receptor beta chains below was sequenced from the same sample in a study of CD8+CD57+ T cells in acquired aplastic anemia (dated by TCRdb to the late 2010s). The sequencer was an Illumina HiSeq 2000. Genomic DNA was used as template for profiling of TCR beta VDJ combinations and CDR3 sequences. Clones were called with MiXCR by TCRdb after fastp trimmed the public reads at Q25, and only in-frame beta chains were retained. Rows with a matching CDR3 protein are joined into one entry that keeps the most common DNA and genes. The sample records about 290,000 distinct CDR3 sequences, roughly 61% of which are singletons. 1.3% of the sample goes to the ten largest clones. The patients picked for sequencing were ones in whom flow cytometry had shown an expansion of CD8+CD57+ cells. Sequences were obtained from sorted CD4+, CD8+, or CD8+CD57+ T cells (not recorded which) from PBMCs. Source of these receptors: a human donor with aplastic anemia.

This chain connects TRBV13 to TRBJ2-7; TRBD2 agrees at 10 bases. The CDR3 is 14 amino acids. CDR1 and CDR2 (germline): PRHDT, FYEKMQ (reference sequence). V trimming: 5 bases; J trimming: 7 bases; junction bases outside the gene matches: 8. CDR3 nucleotide sequence: TGTGCCAGCAGCGAGCGGGGGGGCGCGGGGGAGCAGTACTTC. Translated: CASSERGGAGEQYF. The whole variable domain, filled in from reference TRBV13 and TRBJ2-7, reads AAGVIQSPRHLIKEKRETATLKCYPIPRHDTVYWYQQGPGQDPQFLISFYEKMQSDKGSIPDRFSAQQFSDYHSELNMSSLELGDSALYFCASSERGGAGEQYFGPGTRLTVT.

This clonotype turned up a few times. The chain joins TRBV6-6 to TRBJ2-7, with 9 bases that match TRBD1. The CDR3 is 14 amino acids. CDR1 is MNHNY, CDR2 SVGAGI, per germline (reference sequence). V shed 5 bases, J shed 2 bases, and the junction held 4 bases outside the gene matches. The CDR3 spells CASSPGTGPYEQYF. DNA of the CDR3: TGTGCCAGCAGTCCCGGGACAGGGCCCTACGAGCAGTACTTC.

The chain joins TRBV7-6 to TRBJ2-7; D uncertain. The CDR3 is 14 residues long. Germline loops: CDR1 SGHVS, CDR2 FNYEAQ. Trimming shortened V by 5 bases and J by 4 bases, and 15 bases separated the two germline ends. CDR3 in DNA: TGTGCCAGCAGCGCGCTTTATACAGATTACGAGCAGTACTTC. It specifies CASSALYTDYEQYF. Filled out from reference TRBV7-6 and TRBJ2-7, the complete variable domain reads GAGVSQSPRYKVTKRGQDVALRCDPISGHVSLYWYRQALGQGPEFLTYFNYEAQQDKSGLPNDRFSAERPEGSISTLTIQRTEQRDSAMYRCASSALYTDYEQYFGPGTRLTVT.

This clonotype was detected ten times or more. This chain links TRBV15 with TRBJ1-5; D remains unclear. Per the germline V gene, CDR1 is LNHNV and CDR2 is YYDKDF (reference sequence). The V gene lost 6 bases and the J gene lost 0 bases, with 6 bases spanning the gap. The CDR3 contains 13 residues. Written as DNA, the CDR3 is TGTGCCACCAGTTGGGATAGCAATCAGCCCCAGCATTTT. It yields the protein CATSWDSNQPQHF. Full variable domain (missing parts from reference TRBV15 and TRBJ1-5): DAMVIQNPRYQVTQFGKPVTLSCSQTLNHNVMYWYQQKSSQAPKLLFHYYDKDFNNEADTPDNFQSRRPNTSFCFLDIRSPGLGDTAMYLCATSWDSNQPQHFGDGTRLSIL.

This clonotype was observed a single time. Its ends do not fully match the called genes, so a read error is possible. V and J are TRBV5-5 and TRBJ1-6; no reliable D call. CDR3 length: 13 residues. Germline V gene sequence: CDR1 SGHKS, CDR2 YYEKEE (reference sequence). CDR3 amino acids: CASSSGDDSPLHF. In DNA form, the CDR3 reads TGCGCCAGCAGCAGTGGGGATGATTCACCCCTCCACTTT.

The chain has TRBV20-1 and TRBJ2-5, with 16 bases lining up with TRBD2. The CDR3 covers 16 residues. V gave up 1 base and J gave up 4 bases; unmatched junction bases: 3. Germline V CDR1 and CDR2: DFQATT, SNEGSKA (reference sequence). This chain's CDR3 is CSARGGTSGGGETQYF. The CDR3 nucleotides read TGCAGTGCTAGAGGCGGGACTAGCGGGGGGGGAGAGACCCAGTACTTC.

This clonotype has ten or more counts. The CDR3 loop is CASSLGTGSYGYTF. The CDR3 bases are TGCGCCAGCAGCTTGGGAACGGGTTCCTATGGCTACACCTTC. The chain joins TRBV5-1 to TRBJ1-2; the D is unclear. V lost 0 bases and J 4 bases, leaving 10 bases between the germline ends. CDR3 size: 14 residues. Germline values: CDR1 SGHRS, CDR2 YFSETQ.

The chain links TRBV11-1 to TRBJ2-7; D possibly corresponds to TRBD2 (5 bases). V gave up 6 bases and J gave up 2 bases, with 14 bases separating them. Germline V gene sequence: CDR1 SGHAT, CDR2 FQDESV (reference sequence). The CDR3 loop spans 14 amino acids. The CDR3 DNA reads as TGTGCCAGCAGTCCCAGAGGGCGGGCCTACGAGCAGTACTTC. Its translation: CASSPRGRAYEQYF.

The V and J genes are TRBV11-3 and TRBJ2-5, with D perhaps TRBD1 or TRBD2 (5 bases each). This CDR3 is 14 amino acids long. V lost 4 bases, J lost 9 bases, and 18 bases lay in between. Germline CDR1 and CDR2: SGHNT and YENEEA. This CDR3 is CASSSLVGAGAQYF. The CDR3 DNA reads as TGTGCCAGCAGCTCCCTAGTCGGGGCTGGGGCCCAGTACTTC.

The CDR3 reads CSAPPGQGNQPQHF. CDR3 nucleotide sequence: TGCAGTGCTCCTCCGGGACAGGGGAATCAGCCCCAGCATTTT. The genes are TRBV20-1 and TRBJ1-5; 10 bases match TRBD1. The CDR3 runs to 14 residues. The V gene's germline CDR1 is DFQATT and CDR2 SNEGSKA (reference sequence). Trimming took 5 bases from V and 4 from J; bases not matched to a gene: 5.

The V and J genes are TRBV20-1 and TRBJ1-2; the D is unclear. This CDR3 contains 12 residues. Germline V gene lookup returns CDR1 DFQATT and CDR2 SNEGSKA (reference sequence). Between the trimmed V and J ends, which lost 0 bases and 6 bases, there was a span of 8 bases. CDR3 nucleotides: TGCAGTGCTAGAGATGAGGGAAATGGCTACACCTTC. This sequence encodes CSARDEGNGYTF.

V gene TRBV25-1 combines with J gene TRBJ2-2; no definite D call. The CDR3 contains 15 residues. Germline-derived CDR1 and CDR2 are MGHDK and SYGVNS. V lost 6 bases and J lost 7, with 18 bases in between. Here the CDR3 reads CASSATSSPRGELFF. CDR3 nucleotide sequence: TGTGCCAGCAGCGCGACCTCCAGCCCCCGCGGGGAGCTGTTTTTT.

This clonotype has ten or more counts. This sequence joins TRBV9 and TRBJ1-3; D not certain. The germline gives CDR1 SGDLS, CDR2 YYNGEE. The length of the CDR3 is 15 residues. The V and J ends lost 2 bases and 1 base respectively, with 10 bases between them. The CDR3 DNA sequence: TGTGCCAGCAGCGTGGGGTTTGCGTCTGGAAACACCATATATTTT. It specifies CASSVGFASGNTIYF.

DNA of the CDR3: TGTGCCAGCAGCGTAGGATACTATGGCTACACCTTC. This gives the protein CASSVGYYGYTF. This chain uses TRBV9 with TRBJ1-2; D gene unclear. Germline CDR1 SGDLS, CDR2 YYNGEE. The CDR3 sequence is 12 residues long. Trimming shortened V by 0 bases and J by 3 bases, and 3 bases separated the two germline ends.

This clonotype was observed a handful of times. V and J are TRBV5-6 and TRBJ1-2, with D unclear. The CDR3 runs to 16 residues. Germline loops: CDR1 SGHDT, CDR2 YYEEEE. V shed 0 bases and J shed 4 bases, with 16 bases lying between them. The CDR3 DNA sequence: TGTGCCAGCAGCTTGGGTTTTAGGGCTTCGGGCTATGGCTACACCTTC. Its translation: CASSLGFRASGYGYTF.

The chain combines TRBV5-4 with TRBJ2-3; 7 positions match TRBD1. J lost 2 bases, V lost 3 bases, and 9 bases had no gene match. The CDR3 totals 16 residues. The germline V gene encodes CDR1 SGHNT and CDR2 YYREEE (reference sequence). The CDR3 is CASSSPTGQLTDTQYF. The CDR3 DNA reads TGTGCCAGCAGCTCCCCCACGGGACAGCTCACAGATACGCAGTATTTT.